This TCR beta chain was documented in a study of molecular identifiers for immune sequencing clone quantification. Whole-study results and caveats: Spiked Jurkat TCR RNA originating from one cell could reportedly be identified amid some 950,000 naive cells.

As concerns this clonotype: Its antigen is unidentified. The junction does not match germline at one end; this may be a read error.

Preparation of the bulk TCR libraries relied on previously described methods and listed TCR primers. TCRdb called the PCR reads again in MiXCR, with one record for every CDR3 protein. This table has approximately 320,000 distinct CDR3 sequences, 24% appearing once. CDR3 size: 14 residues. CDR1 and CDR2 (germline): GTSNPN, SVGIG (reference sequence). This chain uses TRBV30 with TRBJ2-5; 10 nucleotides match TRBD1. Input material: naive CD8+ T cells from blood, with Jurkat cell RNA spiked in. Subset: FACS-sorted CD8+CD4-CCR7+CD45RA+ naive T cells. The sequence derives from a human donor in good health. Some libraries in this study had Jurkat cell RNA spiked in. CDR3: CGWSKGQGTETQYF. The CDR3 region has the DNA TGTGGCTGGAGTAAGGGACAGGGGACAGAGACCCAGTACTTC.